A selection of T cell receptor beta chains follows, all from one sample in a study of radiotherapy plus CTLA-4 blockade in lung cancer. The method was immunoSEQ multiplex PCR; TCRdb's version includes in-frame clones alone and lacks a portion of them. In the table there are around 130,000 clones, about 90% of which are singletons. Sequenced here: peripheral blood, sampled from a patient treated with radiotherapy plus ipilimumab. The receptors were gathered from a human donor with non-small cell lung cancer that progressed on radiotherapy plus ipilimumab. The CDR3 runs from the conserved cysteine through the conserved F or W. The order of the fields is CDR3 protein, J gene, V gene.

CASSAPPQTGFAQYF,TRBJ2-7,TRBV6-1
CAANPGGELFF,TRBJ2-2,TRBV2
CASIDPGVASEEPHEQYF,.,TRBV2
CASSVGFDTQYF,TRBJ2-3,TRBV9
CSVGGHNYGYTF,TRBJ1-2,TRBV29-1
CSVEAALNTEAFF,TRBJ1-1,TRBV29-1
CASSFAGVEDTQYF,TRBJ2-3,TRBV5-4
CASSQSGGRAETQYF,TRBJ2-5,TRBV23-1
CASSGSQTQYF,TRBJ2-5,TRBV2
CASSLAPGLAGSYEQYF,TRBJ2-7,TRBV5-1
CASSERISNQPQHF,TRBJ1-5,TRBV2
CASTGDRELFF,TRBJ2-2,TRBV6-6
CASSQKTSGRAEAEQFF,TRBJ2-1,TRBV4-1
CASSPNSVSYEQYF,TRBJ2-7,TRBV18
CASSKGGHAYGYTF,TRBJ1-2,TRBV19
CASSSQGRGYEQYF,TRBJ2-7,TRBV5-8
CATRQQDEKLFF,TRBJ1-4,TRBV15
CASSPNGKYGYTF,TRBJ1-2,TRBV18
CASRRLAGGSYNEQFF,TRBJ2-1,TRBV2
CASSLGSGSFDEQFF,TRBJ2-1,TRBV7-9
CASSDPDVRHGNTIYF,TRBJ1-3,TRBV25-1
CASSSSSGRLYNEQFF,TRBJ2-1,TRBV7-3
CASSPGQGAGYNEQFF,TRBJ2-1,TRBV11-3
CASSGGSYNEQFF,TRBJ2-1,TRBV10-3
CASSERLAGFNEQFF,TRBJ2-1,TRBV2
CAITPEFDRVEAFF,TRBJ1-1,TRBV10-3
CASSPLGGETQYF,TRBJ2-5,TRBV18
CATRGTGERNQPQHF,TRBJ1-5,TRBV15
CASSSGGTSGNNEQFF,TRBJ2-1,TRBV7-3
CASISGWRSGTEAFF,TRBJ1-1,TRBV28
CASSFGQGNEKLFF,TRBJ1-4,TRBV27
CASTRWEGLNQPQHF,TRBJ1-5,TRBV6-6
CASSLPALVGTGNTEAFF,TRBJ1-1,TRBV7-3
CSVEGQVLVNTEAFF,TRBJ1-1,TRBV29-1
CASSLDAQRANNEQFF,TRBJ2-1,TRBV5-1
CATSRDYVGTGGHQPQHF,TRBJ1-5,TRBV15
CASSAGTSTGELFF,TRBJ2-2,TRBV6-4
CASSLEGQKSSYTF,TRBJ1-2,TRBV5-1
CASSQSLQGSYGYTF,TRBJ1-2,TRBV4-1
CAISEGSTGFYEQYF,TRBJ2-7,TRBV10-3
CSALTGNEQFF,TRBJ2-1,TRBV20-1
CASRSTGRGAKNIQYF,TRBJ2-4,TRBV27